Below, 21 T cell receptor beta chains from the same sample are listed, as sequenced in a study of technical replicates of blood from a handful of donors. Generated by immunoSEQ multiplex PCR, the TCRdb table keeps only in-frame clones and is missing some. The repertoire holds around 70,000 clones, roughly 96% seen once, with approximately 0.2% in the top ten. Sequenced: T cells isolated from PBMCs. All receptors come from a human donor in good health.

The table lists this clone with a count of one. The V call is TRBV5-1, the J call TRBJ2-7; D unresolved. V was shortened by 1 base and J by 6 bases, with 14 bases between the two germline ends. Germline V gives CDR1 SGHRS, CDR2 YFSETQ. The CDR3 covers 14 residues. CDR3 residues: CASSLYAENLEQYF. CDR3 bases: TGCGCCAGCAGCTTGTACGCCGAGAATCTCGAGCAGTACTTC.

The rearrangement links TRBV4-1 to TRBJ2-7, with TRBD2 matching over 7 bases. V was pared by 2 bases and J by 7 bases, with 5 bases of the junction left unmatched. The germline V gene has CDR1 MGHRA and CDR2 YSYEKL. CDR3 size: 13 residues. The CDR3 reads CASSQQGGWEQYF. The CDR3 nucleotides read TGCGCCAGCAGCCAACAGGGAGGGTGGGAGCAGTACTTC.

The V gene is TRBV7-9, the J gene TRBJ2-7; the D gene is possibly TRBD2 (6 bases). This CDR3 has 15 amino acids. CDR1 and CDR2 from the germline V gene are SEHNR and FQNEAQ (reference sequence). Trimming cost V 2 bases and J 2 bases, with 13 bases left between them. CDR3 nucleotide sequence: TGTGCCAGCAGCTTAACGAGGAGGGATCCCTACGAGCAGTACTTC. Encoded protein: CASSLTRRDPYEQYF.

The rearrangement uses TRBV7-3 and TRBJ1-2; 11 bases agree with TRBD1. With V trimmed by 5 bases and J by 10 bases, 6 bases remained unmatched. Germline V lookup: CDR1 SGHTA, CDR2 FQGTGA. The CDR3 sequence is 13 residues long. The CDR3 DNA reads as TGTGCCAGCAGCACCGGGACAGGGGGATCCTACACCTTC. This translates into CASSTGTGGSYTF.

CDR3 residues: CASSQGSGVYEQYF. CDR3 DNA: TGCGCCAGCAGCCAGGGGTCCGGGGTTTACGAGCAGTACTTC. This chain uses TRBV4-1 with TRBJ2-7; D is perhaps TRBD2 (5 bases). V shed 3 bases and J shed 4 bases, with 13 bases lying between them. The CDR3 length is 14 residues. Germline V gene sequence: CDR1 MGHRA, CDR2 YSYEKL.

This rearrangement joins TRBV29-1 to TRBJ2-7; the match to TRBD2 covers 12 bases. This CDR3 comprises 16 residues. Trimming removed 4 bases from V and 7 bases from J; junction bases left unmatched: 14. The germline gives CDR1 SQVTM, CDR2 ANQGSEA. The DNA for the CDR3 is TGCAGCGTTGGGCTAGCGGGAGGGTGGAACGAGGGTGAGCAGTACTTC. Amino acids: CSVGLAGGWNEGEQYF.

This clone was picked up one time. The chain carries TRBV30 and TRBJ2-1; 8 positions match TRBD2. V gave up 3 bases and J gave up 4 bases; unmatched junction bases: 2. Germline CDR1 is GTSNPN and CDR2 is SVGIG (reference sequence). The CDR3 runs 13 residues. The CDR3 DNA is TGTGCCTGGAGAACTAGCGGATACAATGAGCAGTTCTTC. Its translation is CAWRTSGYNEQFF.

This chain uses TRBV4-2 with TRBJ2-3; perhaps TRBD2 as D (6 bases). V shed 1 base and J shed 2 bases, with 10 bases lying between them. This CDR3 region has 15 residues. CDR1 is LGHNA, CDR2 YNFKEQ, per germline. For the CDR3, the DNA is TGTGCCAGCAGCCAAGCGGCGGGAAACACAGATACGCAGTATTTT. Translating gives CASSQAAGNTDTQYF.

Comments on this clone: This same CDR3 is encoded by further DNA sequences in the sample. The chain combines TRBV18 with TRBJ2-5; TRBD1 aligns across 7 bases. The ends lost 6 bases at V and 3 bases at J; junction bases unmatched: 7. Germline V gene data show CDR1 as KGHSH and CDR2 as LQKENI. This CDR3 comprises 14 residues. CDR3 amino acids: CASSPTGQKETQYF. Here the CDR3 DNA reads TGTGCCAGCTCCCCAACGGGACAGAAAGAGACCCAGTACTTC.

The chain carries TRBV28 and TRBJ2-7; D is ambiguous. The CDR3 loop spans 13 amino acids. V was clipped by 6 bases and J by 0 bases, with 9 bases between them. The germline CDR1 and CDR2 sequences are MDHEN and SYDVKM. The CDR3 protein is CASRGASSYEQYF. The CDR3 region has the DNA TGTGCCAGCAGAGGAGCGAGCTCCTACGAGCAGTACTTC.

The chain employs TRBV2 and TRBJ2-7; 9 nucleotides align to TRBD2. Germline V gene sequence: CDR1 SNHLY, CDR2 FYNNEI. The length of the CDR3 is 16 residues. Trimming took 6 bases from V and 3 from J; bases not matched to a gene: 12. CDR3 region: CASSRLAEGALYEQYF. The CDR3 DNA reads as TGTGCCAGCAGCCGACTAGCGGAGGGAGCTCTCTACGAGCAGTACTTC.

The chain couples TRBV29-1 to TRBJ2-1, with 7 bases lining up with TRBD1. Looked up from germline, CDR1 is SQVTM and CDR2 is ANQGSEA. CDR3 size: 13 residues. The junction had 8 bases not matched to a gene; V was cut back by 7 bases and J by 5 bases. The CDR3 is CSAGGITHNEQFF. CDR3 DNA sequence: TGCAGCGCAGGGGGAATCACTCACAATGAGCAGTTCTTC.

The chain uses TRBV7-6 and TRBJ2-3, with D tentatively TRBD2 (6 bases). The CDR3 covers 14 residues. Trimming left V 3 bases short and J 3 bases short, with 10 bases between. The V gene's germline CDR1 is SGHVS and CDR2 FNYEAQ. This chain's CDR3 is CASSLRGTTDTQYF. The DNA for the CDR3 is TGTGCCAGCAGCTTGCGGGGTACTACAGATACGCAGTATTTT.

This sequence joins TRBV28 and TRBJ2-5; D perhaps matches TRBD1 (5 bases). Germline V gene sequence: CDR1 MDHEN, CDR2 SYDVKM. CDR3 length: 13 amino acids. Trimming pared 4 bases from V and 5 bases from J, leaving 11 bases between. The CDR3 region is CASSSQGSETQYF. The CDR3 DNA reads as TGTGCCAGCAGTTCCCAGGGAAGTGAGACCCAGTACTTC.

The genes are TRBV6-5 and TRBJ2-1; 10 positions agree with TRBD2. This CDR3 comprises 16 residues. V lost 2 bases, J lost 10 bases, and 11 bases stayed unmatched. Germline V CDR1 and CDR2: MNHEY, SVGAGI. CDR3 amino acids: CASSYDPGLAPREQFF. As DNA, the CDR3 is TGTGCCAGCAGTTACGACCCGGGACTAGCGCCGAGGGAGCAGTTCTTC.

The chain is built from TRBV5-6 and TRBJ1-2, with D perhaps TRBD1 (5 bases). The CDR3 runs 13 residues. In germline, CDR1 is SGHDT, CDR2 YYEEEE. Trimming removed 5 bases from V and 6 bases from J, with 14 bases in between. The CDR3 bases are TGTGCCAGCAGACTTGGGGCCTCGGATGGCTACACCTTC. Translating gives CASRLGASDGYTF. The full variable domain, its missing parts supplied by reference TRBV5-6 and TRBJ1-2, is DAGVTQSPTHLIKTRGQQVTLRCSPKSGHDTVSWYQQALGQGPQFIFQYYEEEERQRGNFPDRFSGHQFPNYSSELNVNALLLGDSALYLCASRLGASDGYTFGSGTRLTVV.

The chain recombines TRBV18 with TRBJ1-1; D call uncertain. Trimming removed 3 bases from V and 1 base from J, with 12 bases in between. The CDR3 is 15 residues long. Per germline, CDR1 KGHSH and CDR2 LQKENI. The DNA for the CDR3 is TGTGCCAGCTCACCTATCGGGAATTCGAACACTGAAGCTTTCTTT. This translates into CASSPIGNSNTEAFF.

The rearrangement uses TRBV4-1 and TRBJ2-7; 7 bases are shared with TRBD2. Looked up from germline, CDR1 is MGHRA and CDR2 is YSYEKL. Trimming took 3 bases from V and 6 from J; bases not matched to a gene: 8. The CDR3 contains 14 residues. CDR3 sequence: CASSQGGVSPEQYF. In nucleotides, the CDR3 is TGCGCCAGCAGCCAGGGAGGGGTTAGTCCCGAGCAGTACTTC.

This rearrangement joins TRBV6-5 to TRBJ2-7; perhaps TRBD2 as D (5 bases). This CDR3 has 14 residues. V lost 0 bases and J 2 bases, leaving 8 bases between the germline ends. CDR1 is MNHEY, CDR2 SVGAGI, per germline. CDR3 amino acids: CASSYSGDPYEQYF. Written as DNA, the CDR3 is TGTGCCAGCAGTTACTCCGGGGATCCCTACGAGCAGTACTTC.

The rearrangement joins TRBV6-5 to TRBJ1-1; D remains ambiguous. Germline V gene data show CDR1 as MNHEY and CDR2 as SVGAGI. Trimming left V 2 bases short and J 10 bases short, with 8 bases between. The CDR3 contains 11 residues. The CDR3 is CASSYGPGAFF. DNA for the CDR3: TGTGCCAGCAGTTACGGGCCTGGAGCTTTCTTT.

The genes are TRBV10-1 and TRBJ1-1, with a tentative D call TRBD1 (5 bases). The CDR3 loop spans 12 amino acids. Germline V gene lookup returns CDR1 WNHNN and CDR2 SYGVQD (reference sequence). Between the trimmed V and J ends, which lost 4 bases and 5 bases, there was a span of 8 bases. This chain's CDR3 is CASSVGQTEAFF. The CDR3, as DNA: TGCGCCAGCAGTGTGGGGCAAACTGAAGCTTTCTTT.